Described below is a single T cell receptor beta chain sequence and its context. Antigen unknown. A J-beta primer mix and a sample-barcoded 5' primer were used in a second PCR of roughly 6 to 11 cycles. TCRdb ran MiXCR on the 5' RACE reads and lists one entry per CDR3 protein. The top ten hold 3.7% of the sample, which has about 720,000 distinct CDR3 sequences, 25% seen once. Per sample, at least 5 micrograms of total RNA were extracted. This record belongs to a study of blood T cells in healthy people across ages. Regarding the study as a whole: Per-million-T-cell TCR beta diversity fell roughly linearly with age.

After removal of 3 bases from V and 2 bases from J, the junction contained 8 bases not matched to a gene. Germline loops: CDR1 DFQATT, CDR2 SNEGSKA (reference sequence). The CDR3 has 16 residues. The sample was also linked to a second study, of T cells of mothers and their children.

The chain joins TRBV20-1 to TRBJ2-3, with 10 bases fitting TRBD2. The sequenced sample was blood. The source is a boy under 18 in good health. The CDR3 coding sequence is TGCAGTGCTAGCTTCCTAGCGGGAGTCGACACAGATACGCAGTATTTT. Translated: CSASFLAGVDTDTQYF.